This T cell receptor beta chain derives from a study of blood T cell repertoires in COVID-19. Using immunoSEQ multiplex PCR, the repertoire was profiled, and TCRdb retains in-frame clones only, with some absent. The table shows some 220,000 clones, with less than 90% occurring only once. The CDR3 extends over 12 amino acids. Germline-derived CDR1 and CDR2 are MNHEY and SVGAGI. Deletions cut 8 bases from V and 3 bases from J, with 11 bases between. This clone was counted only a few times. The source material was PBMCs or T cells enriched from blood (not recorded which). The clonotype comes from a woman in her fifties or sixties in a cohort exposed to, infected with or recovered from COVID-19 (not recorded which). The V and J genes are TRBV6-5 and TRBJ2-7; D is perhaps TRBD1 (6 bases). The CDR3 loop is CASLQGYYEQYF. DNA of the CDR3: TGTGCCAGCTTACAGGGTTACTACGAGCAGTACTTC.